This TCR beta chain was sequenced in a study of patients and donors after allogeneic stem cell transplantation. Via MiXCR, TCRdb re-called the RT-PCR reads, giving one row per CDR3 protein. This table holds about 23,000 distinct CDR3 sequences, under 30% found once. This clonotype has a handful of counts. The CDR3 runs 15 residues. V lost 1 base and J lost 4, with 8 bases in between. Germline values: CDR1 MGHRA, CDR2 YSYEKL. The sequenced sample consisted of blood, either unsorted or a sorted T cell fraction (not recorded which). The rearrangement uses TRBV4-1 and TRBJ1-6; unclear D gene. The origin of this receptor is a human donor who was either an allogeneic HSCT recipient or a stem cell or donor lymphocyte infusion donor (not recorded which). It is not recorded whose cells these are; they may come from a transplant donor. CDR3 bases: TGCGCCAGCAGCCAAGGAGTAGCGTATAATTCACCCCTCCACTTT. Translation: CASSQGVAYNSPLHF.